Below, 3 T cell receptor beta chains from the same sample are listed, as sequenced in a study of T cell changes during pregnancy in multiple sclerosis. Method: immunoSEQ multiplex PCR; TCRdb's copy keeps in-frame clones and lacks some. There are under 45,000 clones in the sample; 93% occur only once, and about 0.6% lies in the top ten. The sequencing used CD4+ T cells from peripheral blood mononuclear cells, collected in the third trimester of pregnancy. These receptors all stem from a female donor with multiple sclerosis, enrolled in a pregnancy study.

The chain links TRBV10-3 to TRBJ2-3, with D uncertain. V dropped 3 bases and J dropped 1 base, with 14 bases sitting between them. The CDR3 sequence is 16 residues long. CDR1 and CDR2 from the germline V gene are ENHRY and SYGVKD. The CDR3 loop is CAISDLFKVGTDTQYF. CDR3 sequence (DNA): TGTGCCATCAGTGACCTATTCAAAGTGGGCACAGATACGCAGTATTTT.

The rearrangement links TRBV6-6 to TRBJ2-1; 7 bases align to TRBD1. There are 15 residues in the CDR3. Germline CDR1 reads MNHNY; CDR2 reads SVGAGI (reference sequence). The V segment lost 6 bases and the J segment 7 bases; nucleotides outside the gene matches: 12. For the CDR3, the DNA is TGTGCCAGCAGGTCAAGGGGGCGCGGTTCTAATGAGCAGTTCTTC. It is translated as CASRSRGRGSNEQFF.

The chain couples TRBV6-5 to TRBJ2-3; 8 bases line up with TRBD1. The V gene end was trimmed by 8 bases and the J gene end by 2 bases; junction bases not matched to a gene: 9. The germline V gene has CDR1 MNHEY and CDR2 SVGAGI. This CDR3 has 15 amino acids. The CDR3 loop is CASSKRDRYTDTQYF. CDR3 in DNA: TGTGCCAGCTCAAAAAGGGACAGGTACACAGATACGCAGTATTTT.